The T cell receptor beta chain described here comes from a study of cytomegalovirus exposure and HLA in healthy donors. Germline trimming cut 3 bases from V and 7 bases from J; bases unmatched to any gene: 3. CDR1 and CDR2 from the germline V gene are MRHNA and SNTAGT. The CDR3 consists of 15 residues. Donors had nominal health at sampling but likely had unrecorded immune exposures. Concerning this clone itself: Its antigen remains unknown.

Findings of the study overall: A later analysis found that most CMV-associated TCR beta chains appeared HLA-restricted. Later analysis placed DRB1 highest and HLA-C lowest in TCR association rates, which differed by HLA locus.

60 Vbeta and 13 Jbeta primers were used in PCR. Clones were sequenced by immunoSEQ multiplex PCR, and TCRdb holds only the in-frame ones, with some missing. This sample carries 100,000 or so clones, around 79% of them seen once, and the ten largest clones take about 14%. This chain links TRBV6-4 with TRBJ2-2; 12 bases are shared with TRBD2. The sequence came from a male donor in good health and CMV-seropositive. Material: PBMCs. The CDR3 here is CASSELAGGHGELFF. The CDR3 DNA reads TGTGCCAGCAGTGAACTAGCGGGGGGTCACGGGGAGCTGTTTTTT.